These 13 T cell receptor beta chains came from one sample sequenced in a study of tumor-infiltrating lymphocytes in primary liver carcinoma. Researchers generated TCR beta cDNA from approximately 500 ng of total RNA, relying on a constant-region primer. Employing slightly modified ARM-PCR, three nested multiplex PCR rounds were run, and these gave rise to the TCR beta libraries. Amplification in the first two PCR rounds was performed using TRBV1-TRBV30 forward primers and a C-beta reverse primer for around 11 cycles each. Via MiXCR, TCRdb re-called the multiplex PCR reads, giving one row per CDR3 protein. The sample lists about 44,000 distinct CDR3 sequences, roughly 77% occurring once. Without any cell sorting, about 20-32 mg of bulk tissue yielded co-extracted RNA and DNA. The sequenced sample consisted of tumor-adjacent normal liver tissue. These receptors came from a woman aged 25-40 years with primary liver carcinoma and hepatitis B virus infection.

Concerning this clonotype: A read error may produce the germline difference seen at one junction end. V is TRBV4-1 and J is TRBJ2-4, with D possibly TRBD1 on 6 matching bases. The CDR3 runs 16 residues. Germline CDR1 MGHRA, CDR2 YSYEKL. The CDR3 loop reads CASSPEMNRDTSKRYF. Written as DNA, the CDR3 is TGCGCTAGCAGCCCAGAGATGAATAGGGACACGAGCAAACGGTACTTC.

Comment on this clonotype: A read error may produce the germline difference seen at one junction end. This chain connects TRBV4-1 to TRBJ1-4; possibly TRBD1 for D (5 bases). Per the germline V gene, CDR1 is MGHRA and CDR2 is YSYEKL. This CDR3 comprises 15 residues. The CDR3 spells CASSLGRVGGEKLFF. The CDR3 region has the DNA TGCGCCAGCAGCCTCGGCAGGGTGGGAGGTGAAAAACTATTTTTT.

In DNA, the CDR3 is TGTGCCACCAGGAAAAGTGGGAGTGTGGTAGACACGCAGTATTTT. As protein: CATRKSGSVVDTQYF. This chain uses TRBV11-2 with TRBJ2-3; possible D gene TRBD2, 5 bases. Trimming cost V 10 bases and J 9 bases, with 26 bases left between them. The CDR3 contains 15 residues. Germline lookup yields CDR1 SGHAT and CDR2 FQNNGV. The whole variable domain, remainder taken from reference TRBV11-2 and TRBJ2-3, is EAGVAQSPRYKIIEKRQSVAFWCNPISGHATLYWYQQILGQGPKLLIQFQNNGVVDDSQLPKDRFSAERLKGVDSTLKIQPAKLEDSAVYLCATRKSGSVVDTQYFGPGTRLTVL.

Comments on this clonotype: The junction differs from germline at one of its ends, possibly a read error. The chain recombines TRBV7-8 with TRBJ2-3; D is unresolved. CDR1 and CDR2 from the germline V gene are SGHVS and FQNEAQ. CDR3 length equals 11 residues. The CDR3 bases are TGTACCAGCAGCCATCGGGATACGCAGTATTTT. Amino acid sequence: CTSSHRDTQYF. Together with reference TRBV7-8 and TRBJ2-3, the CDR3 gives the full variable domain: GAGVSQSPRYKVAKRGQDVALRCDPISGHVSLFWYQQALGQGPEFLTYFQNEAQLDKSGLPSDRFFAERPEGSVSTLKIQRTQQEDSAVYLCTSSHRDTQYFGPGTRLTVL.

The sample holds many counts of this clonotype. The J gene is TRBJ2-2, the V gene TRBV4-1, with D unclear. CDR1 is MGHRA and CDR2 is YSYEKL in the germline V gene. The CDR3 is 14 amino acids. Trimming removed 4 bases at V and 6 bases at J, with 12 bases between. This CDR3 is CASSPGLPAGELFF. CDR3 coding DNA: TGCGCCAGCAGCCCCGGTCTCCCGGCCGGGGAGCTGTTTTTT.

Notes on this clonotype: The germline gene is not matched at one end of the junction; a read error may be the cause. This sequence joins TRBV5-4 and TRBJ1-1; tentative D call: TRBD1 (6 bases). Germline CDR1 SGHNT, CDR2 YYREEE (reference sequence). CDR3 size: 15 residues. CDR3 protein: CTSSRLSRDNFQAFF. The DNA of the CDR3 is TGTACCAGCAGCCGCTTATCAAGGGACAACTTTCAAGCCTTCTTT.

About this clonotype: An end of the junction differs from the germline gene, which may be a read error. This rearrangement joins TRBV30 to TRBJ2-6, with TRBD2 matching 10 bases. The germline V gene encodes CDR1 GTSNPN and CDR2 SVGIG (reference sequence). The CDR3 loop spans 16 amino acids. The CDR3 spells CAWCTSGVSGANVLAF. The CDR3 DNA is TGTGCCTGGTGTACTAGCGGGGTCTCTGGGGCCAACGTCCTGGCTTTC.

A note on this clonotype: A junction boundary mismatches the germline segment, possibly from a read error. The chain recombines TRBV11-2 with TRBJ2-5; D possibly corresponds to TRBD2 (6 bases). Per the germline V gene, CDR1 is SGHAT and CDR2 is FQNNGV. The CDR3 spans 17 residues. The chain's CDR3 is CASSLIPGGVHRETQYF. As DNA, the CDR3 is TGTGCCAGTAGCTTAATTCCAGGAGGGGTTCACCGAGAGACCCAGTATTTC.

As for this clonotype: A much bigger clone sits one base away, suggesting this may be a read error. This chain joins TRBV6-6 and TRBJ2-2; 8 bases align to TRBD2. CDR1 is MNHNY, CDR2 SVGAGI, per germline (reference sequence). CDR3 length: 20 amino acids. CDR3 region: CASSYNPESGSFPNTGELSF. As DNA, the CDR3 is TGTGCCAGCAGTTACAACCCCGAGAGCGGGAGTTTCCCGAACACCGGGGAGCTGTCTTTT.

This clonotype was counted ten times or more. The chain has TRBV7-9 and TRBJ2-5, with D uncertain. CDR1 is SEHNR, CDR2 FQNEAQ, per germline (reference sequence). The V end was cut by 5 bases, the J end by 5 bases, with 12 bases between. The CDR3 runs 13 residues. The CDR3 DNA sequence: TGTGCCAGCAGCCCGTCCCCGGCGGAGACCCAGTACTTC. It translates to CASSPSPAETQYF.

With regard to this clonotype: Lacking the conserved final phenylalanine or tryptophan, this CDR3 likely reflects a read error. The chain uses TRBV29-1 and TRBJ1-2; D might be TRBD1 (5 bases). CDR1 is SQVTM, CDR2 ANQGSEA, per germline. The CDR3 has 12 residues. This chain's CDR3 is CNAGHGVEGYTL. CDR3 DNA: TGCAACGCTGGACACGGGGTTGAGGGCTACACCCTC.

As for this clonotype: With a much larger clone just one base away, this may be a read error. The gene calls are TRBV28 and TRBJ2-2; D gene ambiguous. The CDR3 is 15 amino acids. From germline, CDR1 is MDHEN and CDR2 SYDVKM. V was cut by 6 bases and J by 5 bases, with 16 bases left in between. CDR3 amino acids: CASRGYKGRTGELFF. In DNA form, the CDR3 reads TGTGCCAGCAGGGGCTACAAGGGAAGAACCGGGGAGCTGTTTTTT.

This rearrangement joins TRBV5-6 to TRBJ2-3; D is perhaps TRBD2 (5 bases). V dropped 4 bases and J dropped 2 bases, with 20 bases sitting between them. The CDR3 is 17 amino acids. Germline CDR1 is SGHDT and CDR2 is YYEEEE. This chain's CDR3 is CASSVGLDGINTDTQYF. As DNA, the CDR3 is TGTGCCAGCAGCGTAGGCCTGGACGGGATCAACACAGATACGCAGTATTTT.